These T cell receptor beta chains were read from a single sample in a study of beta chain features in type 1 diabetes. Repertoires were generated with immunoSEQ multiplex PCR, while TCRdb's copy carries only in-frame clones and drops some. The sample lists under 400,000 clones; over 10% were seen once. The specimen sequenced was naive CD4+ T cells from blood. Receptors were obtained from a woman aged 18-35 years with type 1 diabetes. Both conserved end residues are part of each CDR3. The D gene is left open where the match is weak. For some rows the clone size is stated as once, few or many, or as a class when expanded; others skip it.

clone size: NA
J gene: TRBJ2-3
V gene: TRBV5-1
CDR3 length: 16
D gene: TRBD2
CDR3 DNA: TGCGCCAGCAGCGCGAGGGCAGGACTAGCGGGAGATACGCAGTATTTT
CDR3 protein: CASSARAGLAGDTQYF

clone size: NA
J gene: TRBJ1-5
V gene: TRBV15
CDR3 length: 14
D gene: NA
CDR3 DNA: TGTGCCACCAGCGGCAGGATTAGCAATCAGCCCCAGCATTTT
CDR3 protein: CATSGRISNQPQHF

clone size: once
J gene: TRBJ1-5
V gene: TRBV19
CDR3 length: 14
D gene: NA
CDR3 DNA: TGTGCCAGTAGTATCCCCAGATCCAATCAGCCCCAGCATTTT
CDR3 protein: CASSIPRSNQPQHF

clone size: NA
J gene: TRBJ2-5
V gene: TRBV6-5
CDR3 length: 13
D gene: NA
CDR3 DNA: TGTGCCAGCAGTCAGGGTTCTGGAGAGACCCAGTACTTC
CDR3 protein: CASSQGSGETQYF

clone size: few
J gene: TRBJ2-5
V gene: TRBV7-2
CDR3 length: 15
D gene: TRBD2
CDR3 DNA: TGTGCCAGCAGCTTCCAGCGGGGGGTGGGCGAGACCCAGTACTTC
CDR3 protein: CASSFQRGVGETQYF

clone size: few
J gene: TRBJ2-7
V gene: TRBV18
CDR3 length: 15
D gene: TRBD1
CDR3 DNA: TGTGCCAGCTCACCACCCACAGGGGCTGCCTACGAGCAGTACTTC
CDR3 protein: CASSPPTGAAYEQYF

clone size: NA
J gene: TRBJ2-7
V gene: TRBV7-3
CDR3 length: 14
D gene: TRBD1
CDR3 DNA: TGTGCCAGCAGCCCCGGGACAGGGGTGGGCGAGCAGTACTTC
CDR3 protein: CASSPGTGVGEQYF

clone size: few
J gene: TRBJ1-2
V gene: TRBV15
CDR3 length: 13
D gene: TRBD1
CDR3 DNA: TGTGCCACCAGCAGAGATCGGACAGGTGGCTACACCTTC
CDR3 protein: CATSRDRTGGYTF

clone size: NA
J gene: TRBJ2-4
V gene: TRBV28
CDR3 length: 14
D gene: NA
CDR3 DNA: TGTGCCAGCTGCGCAGGGGATCCTCGGAACATTCAGTACTTC
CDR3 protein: CASCAGDPRNIQYF

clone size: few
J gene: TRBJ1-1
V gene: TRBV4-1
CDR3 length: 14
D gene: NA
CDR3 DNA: TGCGCCAGCACCGTTGACAGGTGGAACACTGAAGCTTTCTTT
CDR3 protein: CASTVDRWNTEAFF

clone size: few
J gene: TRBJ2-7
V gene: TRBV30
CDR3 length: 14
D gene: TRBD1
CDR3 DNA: TGTGCCTTCCTACTTGGGACAGGGCCAGCACAGCAGTACTTC
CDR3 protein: CAFLLGTGPAQQYF

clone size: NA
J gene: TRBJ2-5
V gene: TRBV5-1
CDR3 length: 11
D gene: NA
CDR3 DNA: TGCGCCAGCAGCTTGGATCTAGAAATATACTTC
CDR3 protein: CASSLDLEIYF

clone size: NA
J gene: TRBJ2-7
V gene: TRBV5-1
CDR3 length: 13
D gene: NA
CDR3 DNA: TGCGCCAGCAGCCAAAGGACAGTCGACGAGCAGTACTTC
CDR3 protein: CASSQRTVDEQYF

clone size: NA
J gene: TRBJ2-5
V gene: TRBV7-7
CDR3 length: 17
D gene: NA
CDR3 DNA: TGTGCTAGCAGCCCGCACAGGGAGCTAGGCTCAGGGGAGACCCAGTACTTC
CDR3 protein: CASSPHRELGSGETQYF

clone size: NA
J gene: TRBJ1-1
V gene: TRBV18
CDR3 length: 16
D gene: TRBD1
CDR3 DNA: TGTGCCAGCTCACCGCCGGGACAGGGAAAGAACACTGAAGCTTTCTTT
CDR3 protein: CASSPPGQGKNTEAFF

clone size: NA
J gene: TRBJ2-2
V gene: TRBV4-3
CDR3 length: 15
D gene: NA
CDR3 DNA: TGCGCCAGCAGCCAAGATCTCCGCGGGACCGGGGAGCTGTTTTTT
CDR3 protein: CASSQDLRGTGELFF

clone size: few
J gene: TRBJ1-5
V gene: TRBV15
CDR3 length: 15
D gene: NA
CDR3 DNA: TGTGCCACCAGCAGGGACAGCCCCAGCAATCAGCCCCAGCATTTT
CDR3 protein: CATSRDSPSNQPQHF

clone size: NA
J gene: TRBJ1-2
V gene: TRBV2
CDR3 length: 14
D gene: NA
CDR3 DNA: TGTGCCAGCAGGGATGGACAGAAAAGCTATGGCTACACCTTC
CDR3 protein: CASRDGQKSYGYTF

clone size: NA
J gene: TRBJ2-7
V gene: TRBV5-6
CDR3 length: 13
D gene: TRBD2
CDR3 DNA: TGTGCCAGCAGCCGGGGACTAGCTCGCGAGCAGTACTTC
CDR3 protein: CASSRGLAREQYF

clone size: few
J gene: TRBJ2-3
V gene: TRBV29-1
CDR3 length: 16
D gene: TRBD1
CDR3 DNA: TGCAGCGTTGAAGATCTGCGACAGGGCGCACGAGATACGCAGTATTTT
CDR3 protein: CSVEDLRQGARDTQYF

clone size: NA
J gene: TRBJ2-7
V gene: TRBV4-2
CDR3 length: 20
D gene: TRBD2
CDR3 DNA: TGTGCCAGCAGCCAAGAAGAGATGCCTAGCGGGAGGGCCTTTACCTACGAGCAGTACTTC
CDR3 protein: CASSQEEMPSGRAFTYEQYF